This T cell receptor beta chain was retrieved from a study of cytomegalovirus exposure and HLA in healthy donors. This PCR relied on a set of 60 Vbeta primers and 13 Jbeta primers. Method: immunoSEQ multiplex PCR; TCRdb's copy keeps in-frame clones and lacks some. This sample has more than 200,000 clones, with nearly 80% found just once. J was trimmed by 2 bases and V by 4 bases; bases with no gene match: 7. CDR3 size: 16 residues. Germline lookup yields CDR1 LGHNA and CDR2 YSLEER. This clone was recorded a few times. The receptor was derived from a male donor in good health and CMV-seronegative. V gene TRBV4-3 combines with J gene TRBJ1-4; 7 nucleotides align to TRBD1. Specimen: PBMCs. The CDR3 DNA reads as TGCGCCAGCAGCCTAAGACAGGGAGATACTAATGAAAAACTGTTTTTT. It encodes CASSLRQGDTNEKLFF.